These 14 T cell receptor beta chains were all obtained from the same sample, sequenced in a study of CD8 T cells in Susac syndrome. cDNA came from roughly 0.53 to 1 ug RNA primed by random hexamers. Via MiXCR, TCRdb re-called the immunoSEQ multiplex PCR reads, giving one row per CDR3 protein. Among about 200,000 distinct CDR3 sequences listed, 90% to 95% were seen once. The sample taken for sequencing was CD4+ T cells from PBMCs. All receptors come from a human donor in good health.

This rearrangement joins TRBV20-1 to TRBJ1-5; D possibly corresponds to TRBD1 (5 bases). Trimming cost V 4 bases and J 5 bases, with 6 bases left between them. Germline CDR1 reads DFQATT; CDR2 reads SNEGSKA (reference sequence). This CDR3 is built from 11 residues. Written as DNA, the CDR3 is TGCAGTGCTATCAGGGATCAGCCCCAGCATTTT. Residues: CSAIRDQPQHF.

There are a few counts of this clonotype. The chain combines TRBV3-1 with TRBJ1-1; a weak D match, TRBD1 (5 bases). The CDR3 length is 11 residues. Trimming removed 3 bases from V and 8 bases from J, with 7 bases in between. Germline CDR1 LGHDT, CDR2 YNNKEL (reference sequence). DNA for the CDR3: TGTGCCAGCAGCCAGGCAGGGGAAGCTTTCTTT. Translated: CASSQAGEAFF.

This chain links TRBV15 with TRBJ2-3; no firm D call. Germline values: CDR1 LNHNV, CDR2 YYDKDF (reference sequence). The ends were cut back, 7 bases at V and 5 bases at J, with 10 bases in the middle. There are 12 residues in the CDR3. The CDR3 sequence: CATTKGRDTQYF. The CDR3 bases are TGTGCCACCACGAAAGGAAGAGATACGCAGTATTTT.

The chain recombines TRBV24-1 with TRBJ2-1, with 8 bases lining up with TRBD1. Unmatched junction bases numbered 9, after V lost 7 bases and J lost 8 bases. The CDR3 sequence is 14 residues long. Germline assignment: CDR1 KGHDR and CDR2 SFDVKD. The CDR3 sequence is CATRGGQVIDEQFF. CDR3 DNA sequence: TGTGCCACCAGGGGGGGACAGGTTATCGATGAGCAGTTCTTC.

The chain joins TRBV29-1 to TRBJ2-4; 7 bases match TRBD2. Unmatched junction bases numbered 2, after V lost 4 bases and J lost 8 bases. CDR3 size: 11 residues. Germline CDR1 reads SQVTM; CDR2 reads ANQGSEA. CDR3 residues: CSVGGGDIQYF. CDR3 in DNA: TGCAGCGTTGGGGGAGGGGACATTCAGTACTTC.

The rearrangement uses TRBV19 and TRBJ2-1, with TRBD2 matching 8 bases. After removal of 3 bases from V and 8 bases from J, the junction contained 12 bases not matched to a gene. The CDR3 extends over 16 amino acids. Germline assignment: CDR1 LNHDA and CDR2 SQIVND (reference sequence). CDR3 coding DNA: TGTGCCAGTAGTATTCGGACTAGCCATCTAGTATATGAGCAGTTCTTC. Amino acids: CASSIRTSHLVYEQFF.

V usage is TRBV3-1 and J usage is TRBJ1-1, with D uncertain. There are 13 residues in the CDR3. The germline V and J ends were trimmed by 2 bases and 7 bases, with 11 bases remaining between them. Germline values: CDR1 LGHDT, CDR2 YNNKEL (reference sequence). CDR3 in amino acids: CASSQMGAGEAFF. The DNA of the CDR3 is TGTGCCAGCAGCCAAATGGGAGCGGGTGAAGCTTTCTTT.

This rearrangement joins TRBV29-1 to TRBJ1-2; TRBD1 aligns across 9 bases. The germline gives CDR1 SQVTM, CDR2 ANQGSEA. J lost 4 bases, V lost 6 bases, and 6 bases had no gene match. This CDR3 contains 13 residues. Here the CDR3 reads CSVAGTGSYGYTF. CDR3 bases: TGCAGCGTGGCAGGGACAGGGAGCTATGGCTACACCTTC.

V usage is TRBV27 and J usage is TRBJ2-3, with TRBD1 matching 7 bases. The V segment lost 3 bases and the J segment 0 bases; nucleotides outside the gene matches: 6. CDR1 MNHEY and CDR2 SMNVEV come from the germline V gene (reference sequence). The CDR3 runs 16 residues. CDR3 bases: TGTGCCAGCAGTTTCACAGGGGACCCTAGCACAGATACGCAGTATTTT. This gives the protein CASSFTGDPSTDTQYF.

The V and J genes are TRBV20-1 and TRBJ1-2; the D gene is possibly TRBD1 (5 bases). V was shortened by 6 bases and J by 0 bases, with 14 bases between the two germline ends. The CDR3 runs to 14 residues. Germline V gene sequence: CDR1 DFQATT, CDR2 SNEGSKA (reference sequence). CDR3 bases: TGCAGTGCCATTTCCGGGGCAGCTAACTATGGCTACACCTTC. Translated, it gives CSAISGAANYGYTF.

The V call is TRBV7-2, the J call TRBJ2-5; perhaps TRBD1 as D (6 bases). The length of the CDR3 is 15 residues. Trimming stripped 5 bases from V and 6 bases from J, with 19 bases between. Germline values: CDR1 SGHTA, CDR2 FQGNSA. The CDR3 is CASSISGDRWKTQYF. The CDR3 DNA reads TGTGCCAGCAGCATATCAGGGGATAGATGGAAGACCCAGTACTTC.

V is TRBV24-1 and J is TRBJ2-5, with D perhaps matching TRBD2 (5 bases). CDR3 length: 12 residues. Germline V gene data show CDR1 as KGHDR and CDR2 as SFDVKD. V was trimmed by 9 bases and J by 3 bases, leaving 10 bases between them. CDR3 amino acids: CATGSEKETQYF. CDR3 bases: TGTGCCACCGGGAGCGAAAAAGAGACCCAGTACTTC.

The chain carries TRBV23-1 and TRBJ1-2, with 8 bases identical to TRBD1. TRBV23-1 is reported as an ORF; its role is uncertain. Trimming cost V 6 bases and J 5 bases; bases outside gene matches: 11. This CDR3 is built from 15 residues. CDR3 in amino acids: CASRRDRRPLYGYTF. In nucleotides, the CDR3 is TGCGCCAGCAGGCGGGACAGGAGACCGCTATATGGCTACACCTTC.

This clonotype has only one observation. This chain uses TRBV11-2 with TRBJ2-7; D might be TRBD1 (6 bases). Looked up from germline, CDR1 is SGHAT and CDR2 is FQNNGV. This CDR3 is 13 amino acids long. V gave up 5 bases and J gave up 10 bases, with 18 bases separating them. The CDR3, as DNA: TGTGCCAGCAGCCCGACCGGACAGAGCAGTCAGTACTTC. Translating gives CASSPTGQSSQYF.